Described below is a single T cell receptor (beta chain) sequence and its context. The sample is drawn from a study of T-cell reconstitution after alpha-beta-depleted transplantation in children. Trimming took 6 bases from V and 5 from J; bases not matched to a gene: 12. CDR3 size: 15 residues. CDR1 and CDR2 from the germline V gene are SQVTM and ANQGSEA. Molecular barcoding with unique molecular identifiers was used for the TCRbeta library. From the PCR reads, TCRdb called clonotypes with MiXCR, one entry per CDR3 protein. Among about 420,000 distinct CDR3 sequences, about a tenth were seen once, and the ten largest hold roughly 5%.

Sequencing used PBMCs from the stem cell graft donor, obtained from the stem cell graft. This TCR was recovered from a human donor who donated a stem cell graft to a child with acute myeloid leukemia. The genes are TRBV29-1 and TRBJ1-5, with 8 positions matching TRBD1. CDR3 in amino acids: CSVPSRGQGDQPQHF. The CDR3 DNA is TGCAGCGTCCCCTCTAGAGGACAGGGAGATCAGCCCCAGCATTTT.